Presented here are 16 T cell receptor beta chains from one specimen sequenced in a study of post-analysis software for immune sequencing data. Study-level points and caveats: TRBV5-6, TRBV5-1 and TRBV20-1 belonged to a set of roughly 5 TRBV segments that were more frequent in patients than controls.

Their antigen targets remain unknown. TCR beta libraries were prepared from cDNA with unique molecular identifiers. In TCRdb, the PCR reads were re-called with MiXCR into one record per CDR3 protein. Of around 770,000 distinct CDR3 sequences in the sample, 46% were seen once. Sequenced input: blood. The receptor set was obtained from a girl aged 5 to 17 with multiple sclerosis.

The chain combines TRBV28 with TRBJ2-3; TRBD1 matches at 7 bases. CDR1 and CDR2 (germline): MDHEN, SYDVKM. CDR3 size: 16 residues. Losses at the gene ends were 4 bases for V and 2 bases for J; bases not matched to a gene: 9. The CDR3 region is CASSSPRTGLTDTQYF. CDR3 bases: TGTGCCAGCAGTTCTCCTCGGACAGGCCTCACAGATACGCAGTATTTT.

This clonotype was observed a few times. The chain has TRBV12-3 or TRBV12-4 and TRBJ2-7, with D unresolved. The CDR3 is 14 residues long. The V end lost 1 base, the J end lost 4 bases, and 11 bases lay between the germline ends. This CDR3 is CASSLEQWRYEQYF. CDR3 in DNA: TGTGCCAGCAGTTTAGAGCAGTGGCGGTACGAGCAGTACTTC.

This clonotype was recorded a few times. This chain connects TRBV28 to TRBJ2-7; 16 positions agree with TRBD2. V lost 4 bases and J lost 2; bases outside the gene matches: 8. The germline V gene has CDR1 MDHEN and CDR2 SYDVKM. The CDR3 is 18 amino acids. The CDR3 reads CASSSGLAGGLRTYEQYF. The CDR3 bases are TGTGCCAGCAGTTCGGGACTAGCGGGAGGGCTCCGAACCTACGAGCAGTACTTC.

The V call is TRBV11-2, the J call TRBJ2-7; TRBD1 is a possible D gene (6 bases). Per germline, CDR1 SGHAT and CDR2 FQNNGV. The V end lost 3 bases, the J end lost 0 bases, and 12 bases lay between the germline ends. This CDR3 region has 15 residues. CDR3 sequence: CASSFRRTDSYEQYF. The CDR3 nucleotides are TGTGCCAGCAGCTTTCGGCGGACAGACTCCTACGAGCAGTACTTC. The full variable domain, in which reference TRBV11-2 and TRBJ2-7 provide the parts outside the CDR3, is EAGVAQSPRYKIIEKRQSVAFWCNPISGHATLYWYQQILGQGPKLLIQFQNNGVVDDSQLPKDRFSAERLKGVDSTLKIQPAKLEDSAVYLCASSFRRTDSYEQYFGPGTRLTVT.

J is TRBJ2-7 and V is TRBV28; D could derive from TRBD1 or TRBD2 (5 bases each). CDR1 and CDR2 (germline): MDHEN, SYDVKM. The CDR3 runs 15 residues. Trimming took 6 bases from V and 0 from J, leaving 15 bases between them. The CDR3: CASSSGWESSYEQYF. The CDR3 DNA reads as TGTGCCAGCAGCTCAGGGTGGGAGAGCTCCTACGAGCAGTACTTC. Based on the CDR3 plus reference TRBV28 and TRBJ2-7, the full variable domain is DVKVTQSSRYLVKRTGEKVFLECVQDMDHENMFWYRQDPGLGLRLIYFSYDVKMKEKGDIPEGYSVSREKKERFSLILESASTNQTSMYLCASSSGWESSYEQYFGPGTRLTVT.

This clonotype was recorded only once. The V and J genes are TRBV20-1 and TRBJ2-4; D may correspond to TRBD1 or TRBD2 (6 bases each). With the DNA end fitting TRBJ2-7 better, the J assignment may be wrong. The length of the CDR3 is 15 residues. CDR1 is DFQATT, CDR2 SNEGSKA, per germline (reference sequence). CDR3 in DNA: TGCAGTGCTAGAGATGGGAGGACAGTGATACACGAGCAGTACTTC. This codes for CSARDGRTVIHEQYF.

This sequence joins TRBV10-2 and TRBJ2-7, with TRBD2 matching 12 bases. The germline V gene has CDR1 WSHSY and CDR2 SAAADI. V lost 0 bases to trimming and J lost 7 bases; unmatched junction nucleotides: 7. There are 16 residues in the CDR3. Here the CDR3 DNA reads TGCGCCAGCAGTGAGTCCCTAGCGGGAGGGGTCGATGAGCAGTACTTC. Translation gives CASSESLAGGVDEQYF.

This chain links TRBV6-5 with TRBJ2-7; weak D call: TRBD1 (6 bases). V was clipped by 5 bases and J by 2 bases, with 16 bases between them. The CDR3 runs to 15 residues. CDR1 MNHEY and CDR2 SVGAGI come from the germline V gene. DNA of the CDR3: TGTGCCAGCAGTCGATCGACAGGACCCACCTACGAGCAGTACTTC. Translated: CASSRSTGPTYEQYF.

This chain uses TRBV6-1 with TRBJ1-4; 9 nucleotides match TRBD1. The CDR3 length is 19 residues. The germline V gene has CDR1 MNHNS and CDR2 SASEGT. J lost 8 bases, V lost 6 bases, and 22 bases had no gene match. CDR3 in amino acids: CASRTLGATGGGSKEKLFF. In nucleotides, the CDR3 is TGTGCCAGCAGAACCTTGGGGGCGACAGGGGGGGGAAGTAAGGAAAAACTGTTTTTT.

This clonotype has only a few counts. The gene calls are TRBV4-3 and TRBJ2-3; a possible D gene is TRBD1 (5 bases). Germline V gene lookup returns CDR1 LGHNA and CDR2 YSLEER. The CDR3 contains 15 residues. V shed 4 bases and J shed 2 bases, with 13 bases lying between them. CDR3 loop: CASSPRVGITDTQYF. The CDR3 bases are TGCGCCAGCAGCCCCAGGGTAGGGATCACAGATACGCAGTATTTT.

About this clonotype itself: One end of the junction varies from germline; a read error may be responsible. The chain has TRBV5-1 and TRBJ2-5; D is possibly TRBD2 (7 bases). From germline, CDR1 is SGHRS and CDR2 YFSETQ. The CDR3 consists of 14 residues. CDR3 nucleotides: TGCGCCAACAGCGAGGGGGGGAACCAAGAGACCCAGTACTTC. Protein product: CANSEGGNQETQYF.

A few counts support this clonotype. This chain joins TRBV20-1 and TRBJ1-2, with 7 bases fitting TRBD1. The length of the CDR3 is 15 residues. The V and J ends lost 0 bases and 8 bases, in that order; junction bases with no gene match: 12. Germline V gene sequence: CDR1 DFQATT, CDR2 SNEGSKA (reference sequence). As DNA, the CDR3 is TGCAGTGCTAGAGATCGCGGGACAGAATGGAAGGGCTACACCTTC. The encoded protein is CSARDRGTEWKGYTF.

V is TRBV20-1 and J is TRBJ2-7, with a possible D match to TRBD1 (6 bases). Looked up from germline, CDR1 is DFQATT and CDR2 is SNEGSKA (reference sequence). The CDR3 runs to 18 residues. The V and J ends lost 1 base and 0 bases respectively, with 22 bases between them. CDR3 region: CSARGAGDGRTISYEQYF. CDR3 DNA sequence: TGCAGTGCTAGAGGTGCAGGGGACGGAAGAACAATCTCCTACGAGCAGTACTTC.

The chain uses TRBV6-5 and TRBJ1-2; TRBD1 aligns across 8 bases. CDR1 is MNHEY and CDR2 is SVGAGI in the germline V gene. V gave up 5 bases and J gave up 6 bases; unmatched junction bases: 5. CDR3 length: 13 residues. The CDR3 protein is CASSVDRGHGYTF. The DNA of the CDR3 is TGTGCCAGCAGTGTCGACAGGGGTCATGGCTACACCTTC.

The chain couples TRBV4-3 to TRBJ2-7; 8 nucleotides match TRBD1. V lost 2 bases and J lost 3; bases outside the gene matches: 3. Germline values: CDR1 LGHNA, CDR2 YSLEER. The CDR3 contains 14 residues. The CDR3 region is CASSQYTGGYEQYF. The DNA for the CDR3 is TGCGCCAGCAGCCAATACACAGGGGGCTACGAGCAGTACTTC.

This clonotype was found a few times. This chain links TRBV5-1 with TRBJ2-5, with D possibly TRBD1 on 5 matching bases. The J call may be in error: the DNA end matches TRBJ2-7 better. This CDR3 contains 15 residues. Germline assignment: CDR1 SGHRS and CDR2 YFSETQ. The DNA of the CDR3 is TGCGCCAGCAGCCACACCGACAGCTCTTTATACGAGCAGTACTTC. It is translated as CASSHTDSSLYEQYF.